Sequencing of this T cell receptor beta chain was carried out in a study of PD-L1 blockade in urothelial cancer. Across the study: Patients began atezolizumab, 1,200 mg intravenously every 3 weeks, in the mid-2010s. Blood samples contained a median about 130,000 T cells.

The V gene lost 0 bases and the J gene lost 1 base, with 7 bases spanning the gap. The CDR3 consists of 14 residues. In germline, CDR1 is SGHDT, CDR2 YYEEEE. The time point: pretreatment peripheral blood. TCRdb keeps only in-frame clones here, not all; method: immunoSEQ multiplex PCR. This table has about 38,000 clones, 70% to 90% appearing once. The sequence was collected from a man older than 75 with urothelial cancer. Sample: PBMCs, taken around atezolizumab (anti-PD-L1) treatment. This chain joins TRBV5-6 and TRBJ1-1; D unclear. CDR3 DNA sequence: TGTGCCAGCAGCTTGGGGAGCGGGAACACTGAAGCTTTCTTT. Its protein product is CASSLGSGNTEAFF.